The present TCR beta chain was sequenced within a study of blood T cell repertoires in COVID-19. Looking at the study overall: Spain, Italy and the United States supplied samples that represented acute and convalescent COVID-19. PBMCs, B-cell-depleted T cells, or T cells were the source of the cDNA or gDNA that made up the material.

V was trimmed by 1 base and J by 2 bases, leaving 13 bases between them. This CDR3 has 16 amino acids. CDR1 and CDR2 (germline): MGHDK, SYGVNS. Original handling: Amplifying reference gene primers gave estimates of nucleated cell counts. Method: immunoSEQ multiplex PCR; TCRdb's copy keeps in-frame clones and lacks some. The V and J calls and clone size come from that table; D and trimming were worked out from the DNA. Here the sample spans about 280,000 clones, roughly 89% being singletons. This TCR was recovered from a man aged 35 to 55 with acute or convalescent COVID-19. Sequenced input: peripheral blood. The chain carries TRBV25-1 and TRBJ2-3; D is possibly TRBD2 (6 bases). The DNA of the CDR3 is TGTGCCAGCAGTGAATTCCGGGACTCGTTCACAGATACGCAGTATTTT. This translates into CASSEFRDSFTDTQYF.